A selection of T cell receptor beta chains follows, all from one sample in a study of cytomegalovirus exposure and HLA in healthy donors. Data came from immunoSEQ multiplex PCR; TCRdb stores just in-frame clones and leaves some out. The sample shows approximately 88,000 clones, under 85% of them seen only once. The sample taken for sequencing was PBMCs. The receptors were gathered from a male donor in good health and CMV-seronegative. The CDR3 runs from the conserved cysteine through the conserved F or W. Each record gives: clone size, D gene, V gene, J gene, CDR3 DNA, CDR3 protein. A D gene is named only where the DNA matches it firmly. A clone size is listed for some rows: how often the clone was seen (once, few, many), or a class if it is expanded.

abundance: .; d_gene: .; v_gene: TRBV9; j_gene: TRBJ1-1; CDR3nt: TGTGCCAGCAGCGTAGGAGGATCCCCGAACACTGAAGCTTTCTTT; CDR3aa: CASSVGGSPNTEAFF
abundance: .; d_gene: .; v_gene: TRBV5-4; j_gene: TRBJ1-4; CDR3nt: TGTGCCAGCAGTTCCAGTGGTGGGGGGATAAGGGAAAAACTGTTTTTT; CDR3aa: CASSSSGGGIREKLFF
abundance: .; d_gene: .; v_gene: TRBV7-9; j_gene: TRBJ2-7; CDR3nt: TGTGCCAGCAGCCCCCGCGGAACGGGGTTCTACGAGCAGTACTTC; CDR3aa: CASSPRGTGFYEQYF
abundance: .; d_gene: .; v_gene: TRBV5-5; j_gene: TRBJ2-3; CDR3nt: TGTGCCAGCAGCTTTGGGGCAGGGGTTACAGATACGCAGTATTTT; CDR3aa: CASSFGAGVTDTQYF
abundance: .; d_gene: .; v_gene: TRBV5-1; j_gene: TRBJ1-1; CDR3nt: TGCGCCAGCAGCTCCCGCCCAGGGGAAAGCACTGAAGCTTTCTTT; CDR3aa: CASSSRPGESTEAFF
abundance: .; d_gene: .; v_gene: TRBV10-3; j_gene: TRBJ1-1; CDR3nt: TGTGCCGCGGCCGGGGGGGTTAAGAACACTGAAGCTTTCTTT; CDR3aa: CAAAGGVKNTEAFF
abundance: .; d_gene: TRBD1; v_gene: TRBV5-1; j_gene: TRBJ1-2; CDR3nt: TGCGCCAGCAGCTGGGGACAGGGGAAGAACTATGGCTACACCTTC; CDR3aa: CASSWGQGKNYGYTF
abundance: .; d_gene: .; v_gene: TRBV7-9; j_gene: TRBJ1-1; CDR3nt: TGTGCCAGCAGCTTAGCGTGGGCGAACACTGAAGCTTTCTTT; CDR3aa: CASSLAWANTEAFF
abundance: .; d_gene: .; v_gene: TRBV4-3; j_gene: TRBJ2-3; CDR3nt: TGCGCCAGCAGCCAAGAAACCGGGATAAACACAGATACGCAGTATTTT; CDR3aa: CASSQETGINTDTQYF
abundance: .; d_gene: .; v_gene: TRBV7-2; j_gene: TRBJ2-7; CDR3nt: TGTGCCAGCAGCTTAGGTTCCGGGACTCCCTCCTACGAGCAGTACTTC; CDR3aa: CASSLGSGTPSYEQYF
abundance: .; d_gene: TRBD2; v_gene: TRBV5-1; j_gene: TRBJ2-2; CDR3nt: TGCGCCAGCAGTTGGGAGGGTCCGGGCACCGGGGAGCTGTTTTTT; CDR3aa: CASSWEGPGTGELFF
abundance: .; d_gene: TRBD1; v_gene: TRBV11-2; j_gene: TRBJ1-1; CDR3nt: TGTGCCAGCAGCCCCGGGGACAGGGGGAACACTGAAGCTTTCTTT; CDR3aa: CASSPGDRGNTEAFF
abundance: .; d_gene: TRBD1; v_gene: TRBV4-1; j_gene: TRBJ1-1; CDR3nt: TGCGCCAGCAGCCAAGCCAGGACAGGGCAGAACACTGAAGCTTTCTTT; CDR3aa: CASSQARTGQNTEAFF
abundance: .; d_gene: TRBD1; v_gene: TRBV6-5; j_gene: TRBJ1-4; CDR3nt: TGTGCCAGCAGGGGACCGGGACAGGGGATCAGACTGTTTTTT; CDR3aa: CASRGPGQGIRLFF
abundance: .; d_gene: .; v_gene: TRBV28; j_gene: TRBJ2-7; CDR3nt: TGTGCCAGCAGTTCGATCTGGCGGCAGGAGGAAGTCTACGAGCAGTACTTC; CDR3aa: CASSSIWRQEEVYEQYF
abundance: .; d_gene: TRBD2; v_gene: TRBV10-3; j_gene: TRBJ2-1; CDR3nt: TGTGCCATCAGTCAAGCGGGGGGGCCTCGGGATGAGCAGTTCTTC; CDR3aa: CAISQAGGPRDEQFF
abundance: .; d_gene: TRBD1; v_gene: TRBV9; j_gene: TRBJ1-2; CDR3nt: TGTGCCAGCAGCAAAACGGGGCAGGGGGTCACTAGGGACTATGGCTACACCTTC; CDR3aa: CASSKTGQGVTRDYGYTF
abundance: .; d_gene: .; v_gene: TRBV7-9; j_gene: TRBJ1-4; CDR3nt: TGTGCCAGCAGCATGGGGCAGGGTTGGGCTGAAAAACTGTTTTTT; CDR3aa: CASSMGQGWAEKLFF
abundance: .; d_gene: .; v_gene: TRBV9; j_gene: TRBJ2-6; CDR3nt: TGTGCCAGCAGCGTAGCCAGTTCGTCTGGGGCCAACGTCCTGACTTTC; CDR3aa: CASSVASSSGANVLTF
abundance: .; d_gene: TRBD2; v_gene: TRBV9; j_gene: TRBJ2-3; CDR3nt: TGTGCCAGCAGCGCCAGACTAGCGGGAACTAGCACAGATACGCAGTATTTT; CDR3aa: CASSARLAGTSTDTQYF
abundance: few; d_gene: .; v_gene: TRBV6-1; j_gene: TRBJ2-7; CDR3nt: TGTGCCAGCAGTGAAGGTCGGCAGGGTAGTTACAGCGAGCAGTACTTC; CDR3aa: CASSEGRQGSYSEQYF
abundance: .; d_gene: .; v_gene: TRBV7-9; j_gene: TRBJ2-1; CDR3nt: TGTGCCAGCAGCCCCTTGCAGTTCTTC; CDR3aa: CASSPLQFF
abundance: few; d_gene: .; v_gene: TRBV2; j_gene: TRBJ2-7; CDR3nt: TGTGCCAGCAGTCGAGGGGGTTCCTACGAGCAGTACTTC; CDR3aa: CASSRGGSYEQYF
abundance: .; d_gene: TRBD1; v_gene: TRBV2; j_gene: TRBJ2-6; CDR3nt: TGTGCCAGTAGACAGGGGGCAGAGGGCCTGACTTTC; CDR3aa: CASRQGAEGLTF
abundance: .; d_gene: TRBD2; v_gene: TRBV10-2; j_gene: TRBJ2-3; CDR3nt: TGCGCCAGCAGTGGCTTAGCGGGAACAACCACAGATACGCAGTATTTT; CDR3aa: CASSGLAGTTTDTQYF
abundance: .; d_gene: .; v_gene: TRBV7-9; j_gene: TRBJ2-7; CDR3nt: TGTTCCAGCAGCTTACAGGGACAATTATCGGGCAGGTACTTC; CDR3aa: CSSSLQGQLSGRYF
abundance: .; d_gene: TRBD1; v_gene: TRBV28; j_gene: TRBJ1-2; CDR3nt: TGTGCCAGCAGTTTAGCTGGGACAGACTCTAACTATGGCTACACCTTC; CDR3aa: CASSLAGTDSNYGYTF
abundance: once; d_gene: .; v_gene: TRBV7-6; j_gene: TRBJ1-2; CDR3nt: TGTGCCAGCAGCCCTCAGGAGGGGGGGGACTATGGCTACACCTTC; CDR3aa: CASSPQEGGDYGYTF
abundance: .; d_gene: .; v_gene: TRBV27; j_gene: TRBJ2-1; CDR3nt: TGTGCCAGCAGTCCCCGGAGAGCGGCGTACAATGAGCAGTTCTTC; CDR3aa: CASSPRRAAYNEQFF
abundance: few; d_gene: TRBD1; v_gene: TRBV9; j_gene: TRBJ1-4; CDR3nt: TGTGCCAGCAGCGTAGATGTAGGGACAGGGCCCAATGAAAAACTGTTTTTT; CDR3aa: CASSVDVGTGPNEKLFF
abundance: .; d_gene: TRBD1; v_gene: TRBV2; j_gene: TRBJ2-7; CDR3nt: TGTGCCAGCAGTGGGGACAGGTGGACGACGGACTTC; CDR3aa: CASSGDRWTTDF
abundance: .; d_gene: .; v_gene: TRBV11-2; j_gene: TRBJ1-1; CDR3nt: TGTGCCAGCAGCTCCTCGACATCCACTGAAGCTTTCTTT; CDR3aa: CASSSSTSTEAFF
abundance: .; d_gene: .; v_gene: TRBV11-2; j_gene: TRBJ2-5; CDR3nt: TGTGCCAGCAGCTGGACAGCCGCCGGGACCCAGTACTTC; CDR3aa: CASSWTAAGTQYF
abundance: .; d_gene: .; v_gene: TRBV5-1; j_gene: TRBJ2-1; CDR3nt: TGCGCCAGCAGCTTGGACACGGGAGCGCCCTTTAAATACAATGAGCAGTTCTTC; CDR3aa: CASSLDTGAPFKYNEQFF
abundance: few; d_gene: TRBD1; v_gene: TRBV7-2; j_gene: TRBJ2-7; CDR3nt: TGTGCCAGCAGCTTTTCCGGGACAGGGGGCGGAATTACCTACGAGCAGTACTTC; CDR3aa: CASSFSGTGGGITYEQYF
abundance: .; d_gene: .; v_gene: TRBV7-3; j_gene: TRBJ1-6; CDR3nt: TGTGCCAGCAGCTTATCCCTCCAGGGATATTCACCCCTCCACTTT; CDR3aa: CASSLSLQGYSPLHF
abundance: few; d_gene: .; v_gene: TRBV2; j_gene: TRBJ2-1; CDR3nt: TGTGCCAGCAGTGACACCCGCGTATTAGTCGCCAATGAGCAGTTCTTC; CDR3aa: CASSDTRVLVANEQFF
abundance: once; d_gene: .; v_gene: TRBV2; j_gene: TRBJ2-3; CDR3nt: TGTGCCAGCGGACGGGGTGAGACAGATACGCAGTATTTT; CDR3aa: CASGRGETDTQYF
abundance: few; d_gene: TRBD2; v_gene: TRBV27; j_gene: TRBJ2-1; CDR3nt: TGTGCCAGCAGTTCCCCTAGCGGGGGGGACTACAATGAGCAGTTCTTC; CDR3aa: CASSSPSGGDYNEQFF
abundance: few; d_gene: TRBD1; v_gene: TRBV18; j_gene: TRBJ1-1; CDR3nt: TGTGCCAGCTCACCGCAGATGGGGACAGGGAACACTGAAGCTTTCTTT; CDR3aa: CASSPQMGTGNTEAFF
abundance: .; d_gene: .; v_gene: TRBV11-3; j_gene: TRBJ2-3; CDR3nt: TGTGCCAGCAGCTTAGGCAAAGCTCCAGATACGCAGTATTTT; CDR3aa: CASSLGKAPDTQYF
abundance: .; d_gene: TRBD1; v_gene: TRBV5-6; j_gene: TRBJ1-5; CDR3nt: TGTGCCAGCAGCTTGAGGGTACAGGGGGGTAATCAGCCCCAGCATTTT; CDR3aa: CASSLRVQGGNQPQHF
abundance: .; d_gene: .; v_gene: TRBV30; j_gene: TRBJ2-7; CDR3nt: TGTGCCTGGGAACAGGGCTACGAGCAGTACTTC; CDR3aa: CAWEQGYEQYF
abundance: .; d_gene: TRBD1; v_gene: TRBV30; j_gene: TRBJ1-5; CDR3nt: TGTGCCTGGAGCTTGTACAGGGGGAGTCAGCCCCAGCATTTT; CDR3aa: CAWSLYRGSQPQHF
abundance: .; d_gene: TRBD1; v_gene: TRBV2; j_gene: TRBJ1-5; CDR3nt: TGTGCCAGCAGACCGACAGGGAGTAGCAATCAGCCCCAGCATTTT; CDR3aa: CASRPTGSSNQPQHF
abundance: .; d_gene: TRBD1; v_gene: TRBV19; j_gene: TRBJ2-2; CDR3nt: TGTGCCAGTAGTCACAGGGGCCTAGACTTTTCCAACACCGGGGAGCTGTTTTTT; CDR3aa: CASSHRGLDFSNTGELFF
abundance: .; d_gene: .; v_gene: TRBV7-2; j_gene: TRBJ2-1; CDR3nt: TGTGCCAGCAGCTACAACAATGAGCAGTTCTTC; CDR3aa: CASSYNNEQFF
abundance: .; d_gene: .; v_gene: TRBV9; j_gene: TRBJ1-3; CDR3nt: TGTGCCAGCAGCGTCCAAGGGGGTAATTCTGGAAACACCATATATTTT; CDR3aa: CASSVQGGNSGNTIYF
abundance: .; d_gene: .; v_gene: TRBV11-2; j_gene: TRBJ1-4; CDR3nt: TGTGCCAGCAGCTTAGCGGTCGGGGGTGAAAAACTGTTTTTT; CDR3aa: CASSLAVGGEKLFF
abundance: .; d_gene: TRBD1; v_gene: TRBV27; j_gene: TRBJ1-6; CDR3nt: TGTGGCACAGGGGGTAATTCACCCCTCCACTTT; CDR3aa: CGTGGNSPLHF
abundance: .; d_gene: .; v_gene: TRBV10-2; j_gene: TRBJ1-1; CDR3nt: TGCGCCAGCAGTGATCCCCCTGAAACAGGGTCCACTGAAGCTTTCTTT; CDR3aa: CASSDPPETGSTEAFF
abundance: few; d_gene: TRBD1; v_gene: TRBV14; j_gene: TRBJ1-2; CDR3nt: TGTGCCAGCAGCCAAGAAGCAGGGGGGATCGGCTACACCTTC; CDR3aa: CASSQEAGGIGYTF
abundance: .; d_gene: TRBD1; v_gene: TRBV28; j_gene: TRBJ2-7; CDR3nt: TGTGCCAGCAGGGACCGGGACAGGGTGTTCGAGCAGTACTTC; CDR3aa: CASRDRDRVFEQYF
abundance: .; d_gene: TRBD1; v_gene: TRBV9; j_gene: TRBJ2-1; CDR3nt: TGTGCCAGCAGCGTAGGGACAGGCAATGAGCAGTTCTTC; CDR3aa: CASSVGTGNEQFF
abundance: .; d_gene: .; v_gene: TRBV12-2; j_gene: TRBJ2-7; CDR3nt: TGTGCAAGTCGCTTATCGGGACAGGGGGACATGGGGCAGTACTTC; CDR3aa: CASRLSGQGDMGQYF
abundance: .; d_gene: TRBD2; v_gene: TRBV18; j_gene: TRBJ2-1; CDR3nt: TGTGCCAGCGGGACTAGCGGAGCGTACAATGAGCAGTTCTTC; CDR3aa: CASGTSGAYNEQFF
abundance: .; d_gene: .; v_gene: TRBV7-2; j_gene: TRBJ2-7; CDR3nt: TGTGCCAGCAGCTTTAGGGTTTCAGGGTTGCGTTACGAGCAGTACTTC; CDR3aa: CASSFRVSGLRYEQYF
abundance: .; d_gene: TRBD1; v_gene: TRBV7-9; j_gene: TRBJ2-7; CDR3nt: TGTGCCAGCAGAAGGGACAGAGACTACGAGCAGTACTTC; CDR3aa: CASRRDRDYEQYF